A single sample gave rise to the 7 T cell receptor beta chains below, sequenced in a study of PD-L1 blockade in urothelial cancer. TCRdb keeps only in-frame clones here, not all; method: immunoSEQ multiplex PCR. The table shows approximately 120,000 clones, with more than 70% occurring only once. Time point specified: peripheral blood 6 weeks after treatment start. The sequencing used PBMCs, collected around atezolizumab (anti-PD-L1) treatment. All receptors come from a man aged 50 or older with urothelial cancer.

The chain links TRBV19 to TRBJ1-5; D is undetermined. Looked up from germline, CDR1 is LNHDA and CDR2 is SQIVND (reference sequence). The CDR3 totals 16 residues. V shed 1 base and J shed 4 bases, with 14 bases lying between them. The CDR3 nucleotides read TGTGCCAGTAGTATAGTCGGCCCTAGAGGGAATCAGCCCCAGCATTTT. Translated: CASSIVGPRGNQPQHF.

The chain is built from TRBV27 and TRBJ1-6; possibly TRBD1 for D (6 bases). Germline V gene lookup returns CDR1 MNHEY and CDR2 SMNVEV (reference sequence). Trimming removed 5 bases from V and 6 bases from J, with 11 bases in between. The CDR3 extends over 14 amino acids. The DNA of the CDR3 is TGTGCCAGCAGTCCTCAGGGGCGTAATTCACCCCTCCACTTT. As protein: CASSPQGRNSPLHF.

The chain links TRBV5-4 to TRBJ2-1; the D is unclear. This CDR3 comprises 13 residues. V gave up 5 bases and J gave up 0 bases, with 6 bases separating them. From germline, CDR1 is SGHNT and CDR2 YYREEE (reference sequence). CDR3 in amino acids: CASSGSSYNEQFF. The CDR3 DNA is TGTGCCAGCAGTGGTAGCTCCTACAATGAGCAGTTCTTC. The whole variable domain, remainder taken from reference TRBV5-4 and TRBJ2-1, is ETGVTQSPTHLIKTRGQQVTLRCSSQSGHNTVSWYQQALGQGPQFIFQYYREEENGRGNFPPRFSGLQFPNYSSELNVNALELDDSALYLCASSGSSYNEQFFGPGTRLTVL.

CDR3 sequence reads: CASSLEGTGGETQYF. In DNA, the CDR3 is TGCGCCAGCAGCTTGGAGGGGACAGGTGGGGAGACCCAGTACTTC. This chain joins TRBV5-1 and TRBJ2-5; 8 nucleotides align to TRBD1. J lost 5 bases, V lost 0 bases, and 6 bases had no gene match. Germline loops: CDR1 SGHRS, CDR2 YFSETQ. The CDR3 consists of 15 residues.

The rearrangement joins TRBV5-1 to TRBJ2-4; weak D call: TRBD2 (6 bases). With 4 bases removed from V and 8 bases from J, the gap between germline ends came to 13 bases. The CDR3 totals 13 residues. CDR1 is SGHRS and CDR2 is YFSETQ in the germline V gene. The CDR3 sequence: CASSLRGLDIQYF. The CDR3 coding sequence is TGCGCCAGCAGCCTACGGGGACTTGACATTCAGTACTTC. The complete variable domain, with remaining parts taken from reference TRBV5-1 and TRBJ2-4, reads KAGVTQTPRYLIKTRGQQVTLSCSPISGHRSVSWYQQTPGQGLQFLFEYFSETQRNKGNFPGRFSGRQFSNSRSEMNVSTLELGDSALYLCASSLRGLDIQYFGAGTRLSVL.

This sequence joins TRBV2 and TRBJ2-3; possible D gene TRBD1, 5 bases. Germline V gene lookup returns CDR1 SNHLY and CDR2 FYNNEI. This CDR3 comprises 15 residues. The V end was cut by 4 bases, the J end by 0 bases, with 11 bases between. CDR3 residues: CASSGTLYSTDTQYF. The CDR3, as DNA: TGTGCCAGCAGTGGGACACTATACAGCACAGATACGCAGTATTTT.

The chain is built from TRBV30 and TRBJ2-7; 12 bases line up with TRBD2. Germline CDR1 and CDR2: GTSNPN and SVGIG (reference sequence). V dropped 2 bases and J dropped 7; count of bases not matched to a gene: 3. CDR3 length: 13 amino acids. CDR3 residues: CAWSRTSGGEQYF. CDR3 bases: TGTGCCTGGAGTCGTACTAGCGGGGGGGAGCAGTACTTC.